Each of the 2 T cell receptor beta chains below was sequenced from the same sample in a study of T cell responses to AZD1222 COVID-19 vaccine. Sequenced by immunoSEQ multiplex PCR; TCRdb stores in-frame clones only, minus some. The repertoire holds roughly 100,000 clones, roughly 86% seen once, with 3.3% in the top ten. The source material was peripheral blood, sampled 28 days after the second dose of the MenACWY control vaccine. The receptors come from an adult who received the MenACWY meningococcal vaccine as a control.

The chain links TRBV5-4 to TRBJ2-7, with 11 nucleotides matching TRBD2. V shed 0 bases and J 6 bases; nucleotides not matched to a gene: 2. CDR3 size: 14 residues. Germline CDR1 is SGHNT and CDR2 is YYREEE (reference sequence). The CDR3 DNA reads TGTGCCAGCAGCTTGGTAGCGGGGGGGTCCGAGCAGTACTTC. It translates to CASSLVAGGSEQYF.

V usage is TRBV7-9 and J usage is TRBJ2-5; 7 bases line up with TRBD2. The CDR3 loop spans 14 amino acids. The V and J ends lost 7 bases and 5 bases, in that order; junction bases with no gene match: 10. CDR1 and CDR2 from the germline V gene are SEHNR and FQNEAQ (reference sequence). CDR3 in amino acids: CASKLSGDYETQYF. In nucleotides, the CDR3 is TGTGCCAGCAAGTTAAGCGGGGATTACGAGACCCAGTACTTC.